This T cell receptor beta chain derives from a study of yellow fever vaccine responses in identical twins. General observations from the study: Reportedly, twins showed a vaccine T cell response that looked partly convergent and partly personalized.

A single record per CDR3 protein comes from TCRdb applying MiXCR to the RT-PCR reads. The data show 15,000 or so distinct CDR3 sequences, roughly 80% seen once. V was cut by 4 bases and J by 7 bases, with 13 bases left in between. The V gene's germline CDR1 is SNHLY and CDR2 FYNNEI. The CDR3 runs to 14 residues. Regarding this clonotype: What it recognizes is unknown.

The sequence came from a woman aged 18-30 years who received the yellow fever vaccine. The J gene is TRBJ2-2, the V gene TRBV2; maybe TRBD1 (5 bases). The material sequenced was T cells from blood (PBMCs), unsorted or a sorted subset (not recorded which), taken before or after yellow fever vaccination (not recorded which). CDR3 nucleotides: TGTGCCAGCAGTGGTCAGGGCGAGGTCGGGGAGCTGTTTTTT. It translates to CASSGQGEVGELFF.